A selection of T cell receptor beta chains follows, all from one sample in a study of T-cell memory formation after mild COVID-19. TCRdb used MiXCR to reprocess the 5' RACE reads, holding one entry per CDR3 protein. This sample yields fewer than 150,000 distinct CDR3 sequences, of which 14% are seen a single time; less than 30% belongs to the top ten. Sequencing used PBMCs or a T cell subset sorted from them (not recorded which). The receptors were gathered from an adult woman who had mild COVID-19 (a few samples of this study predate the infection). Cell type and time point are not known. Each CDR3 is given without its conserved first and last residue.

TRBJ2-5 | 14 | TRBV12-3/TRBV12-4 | ASSSRLYGSRQTQY
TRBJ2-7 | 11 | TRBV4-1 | ASSHEGSYEQY
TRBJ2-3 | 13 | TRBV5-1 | ASSTGTGGGDTQY
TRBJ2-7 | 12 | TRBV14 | ASSQDLESYEQY
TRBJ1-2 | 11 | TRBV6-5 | ASSPGILNGYT
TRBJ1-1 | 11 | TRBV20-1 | SASRTENTEAF
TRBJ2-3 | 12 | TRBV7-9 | ASSLELAGDTQY
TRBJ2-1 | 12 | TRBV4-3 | ASSQYGAGNEQF
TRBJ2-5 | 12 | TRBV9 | ASSVSPDAETQY
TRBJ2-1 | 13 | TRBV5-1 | ASSYRDRLYNEQF
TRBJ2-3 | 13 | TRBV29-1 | SVEAPWASTDTQY
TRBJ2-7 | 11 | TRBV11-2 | ASSLQAGYEQY
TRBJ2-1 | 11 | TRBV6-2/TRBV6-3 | ASRGLAYNEQF
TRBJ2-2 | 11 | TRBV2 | ASSPPAAGELF
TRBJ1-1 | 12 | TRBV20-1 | SARGGQVNTEAF
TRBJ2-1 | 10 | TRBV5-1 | ASIGTYNEQF
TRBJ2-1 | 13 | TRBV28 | ASRPGADEQDEQF
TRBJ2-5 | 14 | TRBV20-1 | SARDDGLAGVETQY
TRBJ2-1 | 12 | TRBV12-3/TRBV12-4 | ASSFLRVYNEQF
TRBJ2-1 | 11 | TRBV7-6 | ASSLVWLDEQF
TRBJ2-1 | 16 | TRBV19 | ASSIDQAGATSYNEQF
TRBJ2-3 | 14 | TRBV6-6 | ASSLGTNYPTDTQY
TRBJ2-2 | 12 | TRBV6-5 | ASSLSGGTGELF
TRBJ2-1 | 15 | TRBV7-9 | ASSSTAGPSSYNEQF
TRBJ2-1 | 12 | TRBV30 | AWSWGNAYNEQF
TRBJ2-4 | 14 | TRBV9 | ASSYDSSGPGDIQY
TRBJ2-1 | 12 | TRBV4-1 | ASSSALADDEQF
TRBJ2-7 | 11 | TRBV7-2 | ASSFQSPYEQY
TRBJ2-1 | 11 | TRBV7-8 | ASSASSGNEQF
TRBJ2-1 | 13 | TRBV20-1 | SAHSTVNSYNEQF
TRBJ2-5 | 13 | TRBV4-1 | ASSPTSGQQETQY
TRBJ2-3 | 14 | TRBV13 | ASSSLAGEVADTQY
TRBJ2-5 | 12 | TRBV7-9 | ASSPGPYQGTQY
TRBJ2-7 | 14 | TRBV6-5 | ASSYSRTGGNYEQY
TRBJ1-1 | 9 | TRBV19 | ASRKGNEAF
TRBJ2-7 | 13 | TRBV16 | ASSQYRGRLYEQY
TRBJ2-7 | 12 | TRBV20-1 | SARDQWISGEQY
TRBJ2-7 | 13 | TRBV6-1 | ASSDKATRSYEQY
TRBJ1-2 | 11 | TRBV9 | ASSVRGAEGYT
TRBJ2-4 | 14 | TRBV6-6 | ASSYSGDLAKNIQY
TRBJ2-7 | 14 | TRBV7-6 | ASSFTGTSGTYEQY
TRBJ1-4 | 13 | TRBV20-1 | SAKVIRETNEKLF
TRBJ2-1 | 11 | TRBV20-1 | SARGILLNEQF
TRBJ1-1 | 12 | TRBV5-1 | ASSLGWGTVEAF
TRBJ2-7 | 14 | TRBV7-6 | ASSLGQRASSYEQY
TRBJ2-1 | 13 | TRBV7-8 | ASSLGTGLYNEQF
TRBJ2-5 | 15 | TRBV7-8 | ASSLGLAGGPEETQY
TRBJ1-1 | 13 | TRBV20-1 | SARTETGADTEAF
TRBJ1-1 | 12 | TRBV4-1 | ASSQNRGRTEAF
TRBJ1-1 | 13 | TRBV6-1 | ASSEDSGGVAEAF
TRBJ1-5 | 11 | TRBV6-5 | ASSSTSHQPQH
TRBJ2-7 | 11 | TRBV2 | ASREGQGYEQY
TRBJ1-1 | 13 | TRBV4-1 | ASSQQGRPGTEAF